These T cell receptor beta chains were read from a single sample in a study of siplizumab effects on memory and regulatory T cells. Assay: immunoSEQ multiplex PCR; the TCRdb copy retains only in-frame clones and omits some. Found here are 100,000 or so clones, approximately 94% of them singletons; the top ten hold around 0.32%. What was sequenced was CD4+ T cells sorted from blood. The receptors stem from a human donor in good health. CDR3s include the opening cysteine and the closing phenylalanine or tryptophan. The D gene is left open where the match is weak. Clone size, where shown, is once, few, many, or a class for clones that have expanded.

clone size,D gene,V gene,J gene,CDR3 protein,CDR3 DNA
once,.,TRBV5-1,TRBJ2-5,CASSLASGDFQETQYF,TGCGCCAGCAGCTTGGCGTCAGGGGATTTCCAAGAGACCCAGTACTTC
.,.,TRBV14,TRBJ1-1,CASSQGPGTEAFF,TGTGCCAGCAGCCAAGGCCCGGGCACTGAAGCTTTCTTT
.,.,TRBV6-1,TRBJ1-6,CASRDATLRNSPLHF,TGTGCCAGCAGGGATGCGACCTTGCGGAATTCACCCCTCCACTTT
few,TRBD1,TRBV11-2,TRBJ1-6,CASSLGSGGTPLHF,TGTGCCAGCAGCTTAGGATCAGGGGGGACACCCCTCCACTTT
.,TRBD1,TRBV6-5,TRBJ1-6,CASRQGGNSPLHF,TGTGCCAGCAGACAGGGGGGGAATTCACCCCTCCACTTT
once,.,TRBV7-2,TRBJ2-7,CASSLLGPAGHEQYF,TGTGCCAGCAGCTTACTGGGGCCTGCGGGCCACGAGCAGTACTTC
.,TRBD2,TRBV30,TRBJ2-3,CAWTGPLAGTATQYF,TGTGCCTGGACCGGCCCGCTAGCGGGGACAGCGACGCAGTATTTT
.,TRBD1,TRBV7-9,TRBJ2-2,CASRLTGGSNTGELFF,TGTGCCAGCAGATTGACAGGGGGCTCGAACACCGGGGAGCTGTTTTTT
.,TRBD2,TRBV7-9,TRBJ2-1,CASSLNGGAWFF,TGTGCCAGCAGCTTAAACGGGGGGGCCTGGTTCTTC
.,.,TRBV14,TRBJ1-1,CASSLTRVRSEAFF,TGTGCCAGCAGCCTGACCCGGGTCAGGTCTGAAGCTTTCTTT
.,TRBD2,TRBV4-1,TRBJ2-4,CASSQGGITRTLAKNIQYF,TGCGCCAGCAGCCAGGGGGGGATTACAAGAACCTTAGCCAAAAACATTCAGTACTTC
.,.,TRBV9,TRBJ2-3,CASSVGGLDTQYF,TGTGCCAGCAGCGTAGGGGGCTTAGATACGCAGTATTTT
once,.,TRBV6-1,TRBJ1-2,CASKRSRDYGYTF,TGTGCCAGCAAAAGGAGCAGGGACTATGGCTACACCTTC
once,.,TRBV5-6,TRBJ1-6,CASSSAPSSYNSPLHF,TGTGCCAGCAGCTCCGCTCCTAGCTCCTATAATTCACCCCTCCACTTT
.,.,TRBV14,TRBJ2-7,CASSQEWRREQYF,TGTGCCAGCAGCCAAGAGTGGCGGCGCGAGCAGTACTTC
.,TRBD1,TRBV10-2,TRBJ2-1,CASSGTGAHEQFF,TGCGCCAGCTCCGGGACAGGGGCTCATGAGCAGTTCTTC
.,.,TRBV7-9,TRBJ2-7,CASRGDGSYEQYF,TGTGCCAGCAGGGGGGATGGCTCCTACGAGCAGTACTTC
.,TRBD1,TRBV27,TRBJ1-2,CASSFGQGYGYTF,TGTGCCAGCAGTTTTGGACAGGGTTATGGCTACACCTTC
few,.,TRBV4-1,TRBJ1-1,CASSQASMNTEAFF,TGCGCCAGCAGCCAAGCTTCTATGAACACTGAAGCTTTCTTT
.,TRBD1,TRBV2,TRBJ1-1,CASILTGETEAFF,TGTGCCAGCATTCTTACAGGGGAAACTGAAGCTTTCTTT
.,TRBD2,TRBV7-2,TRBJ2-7,CASRPNGGLAGGPEYF,TGTGCCAGCCGGCCCAACGGGGGACTAGCGGGAGGGCCAGAGTACTTC
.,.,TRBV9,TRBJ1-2,CASSVVVGSPGGYTF,TGTGCCAGCAGCGTAGTAGTAGGATCACCGGGGGGCTACACCTTC
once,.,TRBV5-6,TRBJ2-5,CASSPGRGETQYF,TGTGCCAGCAGCCCTGGGCGGGGAGAGACCCAGTACTTC
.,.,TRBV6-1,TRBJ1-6,CASSTGSYNSPLHF,TGTGCCAGCAGTACAGGTTCTTATAATTCACCCCTCCACTTT
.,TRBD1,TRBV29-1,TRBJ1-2,CSVDGTGEF,TGCAGCGTTGATGGGACAGGAGAATTC
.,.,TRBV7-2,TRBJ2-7,CASSSAGIYEQYF,TGTGCCAGCAGCAGCGCGGGGATCTACGAGCAGTACTTC
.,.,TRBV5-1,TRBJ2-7,CASSLDAGASYEQYF,TGCGCCAGCAGCTTGGATGCCGGGGCGAGCTACGAGCAGTACTTC
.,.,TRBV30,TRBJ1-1,CAWNRQLTEAFF,TGTGCCTGGAACAGACAGCTTACTGAAGCTTTCTTT
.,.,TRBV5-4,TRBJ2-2,CASSLVGYAGELFF,TGTGCCAGCAGCTTGGTCGGTTACGCCGGGGAGCTGTTTTTT
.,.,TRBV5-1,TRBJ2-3,CASSYRASTDTQYF,TGCGCCAGCAGCTACAGGGCTAGCACAGATACGCAGTATTTT